This T cell receptor (beta chain) came from a study of control samples from healthy donors and cancer patients. Here immunoSEQ multiplex PCR was the method, and the copy in TCRdb shows in-frame clones only, minus some. The top ten clones hold more than 3% of a sample with 70,000 to 80,000 clones, about 90% of them seen once. CDR1 LNHDA and CDR2 SQIVND come from the germline V gene (reference sequence). CDR3 length: 15 amino acids. V shed 6 bases, J shed 5 bases, and the junction held 13 bases outside the gene matches. The sequenced sample was blood. This chain connects TRBV19 to TRBJ2-7; 7 nucleotides line up with TRBD2. This clonotype was sampled from a woman aged 45-65 years in good health. The CDR3 sequence is CASSLAEGRTNEQYF. Written as DNA, the CDR3 is TGTGCCAGTAGCCTAGCGGAGGGTAGGACAAACGAGCAGTACTTC.